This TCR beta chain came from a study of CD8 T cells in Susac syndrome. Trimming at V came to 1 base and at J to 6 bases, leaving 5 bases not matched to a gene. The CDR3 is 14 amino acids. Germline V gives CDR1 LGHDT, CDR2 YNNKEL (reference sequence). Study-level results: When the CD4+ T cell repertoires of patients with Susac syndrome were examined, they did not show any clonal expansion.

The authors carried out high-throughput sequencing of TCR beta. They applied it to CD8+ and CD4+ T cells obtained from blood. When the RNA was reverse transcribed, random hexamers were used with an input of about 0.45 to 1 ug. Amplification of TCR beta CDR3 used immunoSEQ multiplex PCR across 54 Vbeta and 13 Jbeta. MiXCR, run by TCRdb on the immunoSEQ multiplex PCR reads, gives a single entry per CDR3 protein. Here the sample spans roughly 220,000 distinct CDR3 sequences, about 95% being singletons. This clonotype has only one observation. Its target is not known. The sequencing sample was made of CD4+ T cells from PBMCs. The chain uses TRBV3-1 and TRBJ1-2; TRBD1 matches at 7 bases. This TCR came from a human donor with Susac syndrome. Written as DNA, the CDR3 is TGTGCCAGCAGCCAAGGGGTCACAGGGGATGGCTACACCTTC. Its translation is CASSQGVTGDGYTF.